One and the same sample provided the 32 T cell receptor beta chains below, sequenced in a study of blood T cell repertoires in COVID-19. The method was immunoSEQ multiplex PCR; TCRdb's version includes in-frame clones alone and lacks a portion of them. The table shows some 200,000 clones, with roughly nine tenths occurring only once. Sequencing was done on a sample of peripheral blood. All receptors derive from a man between 65 and 79 years old with acute or convalescent COVID-19.

The V gene is TRBV6-1, the J gene TRBJ1-5; no clear D gene. The CDR3 totals 13 residues. Trimming cost V 1 base and J 7 bases, with 8 bases left between them. CDR1 and CDR2 (germline): MNHNS, SASEGT. DNA of the CDR3: TGTGCCAGCAGTGAAGTCGGTCTCCAGCCCCAGCATTTT. This gives the protein CASSEVGLQPQHF.

This clone has only a few counts. The CDR3 nucleotides read TGTGCCAGCAACAGGGGCAGCACTGAAGCTTTCTTT. It codes for CASNRGSTEAFF. The chain joins TRBV2 to TRBJ1-1; 7 bases match TRBD1. V lost 7 bases and J lost 4; bases outside the gene matches: 3. The CDR3 has 12 residues. The V gene's germline CDR1 is SNHLY and CDR2 FYNNEI. The full variable domain, its missing parts supplied by reference TRBV2 and TRBJ1-1, is EPEVTQTPSHQVTQMGQEVILRCVPISNHLYFYWYRQILGQKVEFLVSFYNNEISEKSEIFDDQFSVERPDGSNFTLKIRSTKLEDSAMYFCASNRGSTEAFFGQGTRLTVV.

This clone showed up just a few times. The rearrangement uses TRBV2 and TRBJ2-2, with 11 bases matching TRBD1. Per germline, CDR1 SNHLY and CDR2 FYNNEI. The V gene end was trimmed by 6 bases and the J gene end by 3 bases; junction bases not matched to a gene: 3. This CDR3 has 15 residues. CDR3 in amino acids: CASSGDRGDTGELFF. The DNA for the CDR3 is TGTGCCAGCAGCGGGGACAGGGGGGACACCGGGGAGCTGTTTTTT.

V and J are TRBV27 and TRBJ2-3, with D uncertain. The V end lost 4 bases, the J end lost 2 bases, and 10 bases lay between the germline ends. CDR1 is MNHEY, CDR2 SMNVEV, per germline (reference sequence). CDR3 length equals 14 residues. The CDR3, as DNA: TGTGCCAGCAGTTATACCACAACCACAGATACGCAGTATTTT. Translated: CASSYTTTTDTQYF.

The genes are TRBV7-3 and TRBJ1-3; D not certain. This CDR3 region has 13 residues. The germline V gene encodes CDR1 SGHTA and CDR2 FQGTGA. V dropped 2 bases and J dropped 4 bases, with 6 bases sitting between them. The CDR3, as DNA: TGTGCCAGCAGCTTATATCAGGGAAACACCATATATTTT. Residues: CASSLYQGNTIYF.

The chain recombines TRBV5-1 with TRBJ1-4, with a weak D call TRBD1 (5 bases). Germline V CDR1 and CDR2: SGHRS, YFSETQ. The CDR3 totals 18 residues. V was pared by 0 bases and J by 0 bases, with 15 bases between. The CDR3 region is CASSLVRYKGSTNEKLFF. DNA of the CDR3: TGCGCCAGCAGCTTGGTCAGATACAAGGGGTCAACTAATGAAAAACTGTTTTTT.

The V call is TRBV10-2, the J call TRBJ1-5; D might be TRBD1 (5 bases). V dropped 7 bases and J dropped 1 base, with 8 bases sitting between them. CDR1 WSHSY and CDR2 SAAADI come from the germline V gene. This CDR3 spans 13 amino acids. CDR3 DNA sequence: TGCGCCAGCATCGGGGGGAGCAATCAGCCCCAGCATTTT. Residues: CASIGGSNQPQHF.

V gene TRBV5-6 combines with J gene TRBJ2-1, with 10 bases lining up with TRBD2. Germline CDR1 reads SGHDT; CDR2 reads YYEEEE. Germline trimming cut 3 bases from V and 0 bases from J; bases unmatched to any gene: 9. The CDR3 is 18 amino acids. For the CDR3, the DNA is TGTGCCAGCAGCTCATTTACTCGACTAGCGGGCTCCTACAATGAGCAGTTCTTC. It encodes CASSSFTRLAGSYNEQFF.

This clone was detected many times. DNA of the CDR3: TGTGCCAGCAGCCCATTTAGCGGGACTCACACAGATACGCAGTATTTT. This encodes CASSPFSGTHTDTQYF. The V and J genes are TRBV9 and TRBJ2-3, with 8 bases aligning to TRBD2. The junction had 9 bases not matched to a gene; V was cut back by 4 bases and J by 2 bases. The CDR3 is 16 residues long. The V gene's germline CDR1 is SGDLS and CDR2 YYNGEE.

The chain employs TRBV9 and TRBJ1-1, with D unresolved. Per germline, CDR1 SGDLS and CDR2 YYNGEE. The CDR3 has 15 residues. Trimming took 0 bases from V and 0 from J, leaving 9 bases between them. CDR3 bases: TGTGCCAGCAGCGTAGCCCCCACGGTGAACACTGAAGCTTTCTTT. Amino acid sequence: CASSVAPTVNTEAFF.

The gene calls are TRBV4-3 and TRBJ2-3; 11 positions agree with TRBD2. The J segment lost 0 bases and the V segment lost 0 bases, leaving 2 bases of the junction unmatched. Germline-derived CDR1 and CDR2 are LGHNA and YSLEER. The CDR3 sequence is 17 residues long. Written as DNA, the CDR3 is TGCGCCAGCAGCCAAGACCTAGCGGGGGGTAGCACAGATACGCAGTATTTT. It specifies CASSQDLAGGSTDTQYF.

This sequence joins TRBV11-2 and TRBJ1-5; D is undetermined. This CDR3 contains 13 residues. Between the trimmed V and J ends, which lost 3 bases and 7 bases, there was a span of 10 bases. Looked up from germline, CDR1 is SGHAT and CDR2 is FQNNGV. CDR3 nucleotides: TGTGCCAGCAGCTTCGTAGGGAGCCAGCCCCAGCATTTT. This gives the protein CASSFVGSQPQHF.

This CDR3 is CASSWDRVVSYEQYF. The CDR3 coding sequence is TGTGCCAGCAGTTGGGACAGGGTAGTCTCCTACGAGCAGTACTTC. This sequence joins TRBV2 and TRBJ2-7; 9 bases fit TRBD1. V dropped 5 bases and J dropped 0; count of bases not matched to a gene: 5. Per germline, CDR1 SNHLY and CDR2 FYNNEI. This CDR3 is built from 15 residues. The entire variable domain, with the rest obtained from reference TRBV2 and TRBJ2-7, is as follows: EPEVTQTPSHQVTQMGQEVILRCVPISNHLYFYWYRQILGQKVEFLVSFYNNEISEKSEIFDDQFSVERPDGSNFTLKIRSTKLEDSAMYFCASSWDRVVSYEQYFGPGTRLTVT.

V usage is TRBV12-3 or TRBV12-4 and J usage is TRBJ2-3; 9 bases line up with TRBD2. The CDR3 runs 13 residues. V lost 2 bases to trimming and J lost 6 bases; unmatched junction nucleotides: 0. The DNA of the CDR3 is TGTGCCAGCAGTTTACTAGCGGGGGATACGCAGTATTTT. Its translation is CASSLLAGDTQYF.

V and J are TRBV27 and TRBJ1-2, with D unclear. The CDR3 extends over 15 amino acids. CDR1 and CDR2 (germline): MNHEY, SMNVEV (reference sequence). V gave up 7 bases and J gave up 0 bases, with 15 bases separating them. CDR3 sequence: CASTQSKTPNYGYTF. CDR3 coding DNA: TGTGCCAGCACCCAGTCGAAAACGCCTAACTATGGCTACACCTTC.

V is TRBV19 and J is TRBJ2-1, with D possibly TRBD2 on 5 matching bases. The CDR3 has 15 amino acids. Germline V gives CDR1 LNHDA, CDR2 SQIVND (reference sequence). V lost 3 bases to trimming and J lost 0 bases, with 9 bases between them. CDR3 coding DNA: TGTGCCAGTAGTATTCGGGATGGCTCCTACAATGAGCAGTTCTTC. Protein: CASSIRDGSYNEQFF.

The rearrangement links TRBV28 to TRBJ2-3, with D possibly TRBD2 on 5 matching bases. Germline CDR1 and CDR2: MDHEN and SYDVKM. This CDR3 is built from 14 residues. V lost 6 bases to trimming and J lost 6 bases, with 16 bases between them. The CDR3 loop reads CASSMAPGGDTQYF. Here the CDR3 DNA reads TGTGCCAGCAGCATGGCGCCCGGCGGGGATACGCAGTATTTT.

This clone showed up just a few times. The chain combines TRBV21-1 with TRBJ2-1; the DNA was not used to check the table's D call, TRBD2. TRBV21-1 is described as a pseudogene. The CDR3 has 15 residues. The CDR3 DNA follows: TGTGCCAGCAGCTCCTTAGCGGGAGGGTGTAATGAGCAGTTCTTC. Its protein product is CASSSLAGGCNEQFF.

The V call is TRBV28, the J call TRBJ2-6; D perhaps matches TRBD2 (6 bases). The V end was cut by 5 bases, the J end by 0 bases, with 8 bases between. Per the germline V gene, CDR1 is MDHEN and CDR2 is SYDVKM. CDR3 length: 15 amino acids. CDR3 nucleotides: TGTGCCAGCAGTGGGGGGAGCTCTGGGGCCAACGTCCTGACTTTC. It encodes CASSGGSSGANVLTF.

The sample holds one count of this clone. CDR3 bases: TGTGCCAGCAGCAAGGCGGCTAACTATGGCTACACCTTC. Amino acids: CASSKAANYGYTF. The rearrangement uses TRBV9 and TRBJ1-2; unclear D gene. Germline V gene lookup returns CDR1 SGDLS and CDR2 YYNGEE. This CDR3 spans 13 amino acids. Deletions cut 4 bases from V and 0 bases from J, with 7 bases between. The variable domain in full, completed from reference TRBV9 and TRBJ1-2, reads DSGVTQTPKHLITATGQRVTLRCSPRSGDLSVYWYQQSLDQGLQFLIQYYNGEERAKGNILERFSAQQFPDLHSELNLSSLELGDSALYFCASSKAANYGYTFGSGTRLTVV.

The chain uses TRBV5-1 and TRBJ1-1; D unresolved. The CDR3 consists of 15 residues. Trimming stripped 4 bases from V and 3 bases from J, with 16 bases between. Germline assignment: CDR1 SGHRS and CDR2 YFSETQ. The CDR3 is CASSLVGSLDTEAFF. DNA for the CDR3: TGCGCCAGCAGCCTTGTGGGGAGTTTGGACACTGAAGCTTTCTTT.

This sequence joins TRBV4-3 and TRBJ2-2, with 9 bases fitting TRBD1. J lost 7 bases, V lost 0 bases, and 12 bases had no gene match. The CDR3 loop spans 18 amino acids. CDR1 LGHNA and CDR2 YSLEER come from the germline V gene. The CDR3 nucleotides read TGCGCCAGCAGCCAAGAAGAAGCGGGACAGGGAGAGGGCGGGGAGCTGTTTTTT. Translation: CASSQEEAGQGEGGELFF.

The V and J genes are TRBV5-1 and TRBJ1-1; D remains unclear. Germline V lookup: CDR1 SGHRS, CDR2 YFSETQ. The CDR3 loop spans 13 amino acids. Between the trimmed V and J ends, which lost 6 bases and 0 bases, there was a span of 9 bases. The CDR3 region is CASNSQLNTEAFF. In nucleotides, the CDR3 is TGCGCCAGCAACTCCCAACTGAACACTGAAGCTTTCTTT.

V and J are TRBV23-1 and TRBJ2-3; D remains unclear. TRBV23-1 is noted as an ORF with a role that remains uncertain. V was pared by 4 bases and J by 2 bases, with 16 bases between. This CDR3 is 16 amino acids long. CDR3 sequence (DNA): TGCGCCAGCAGTCGCTATCAACTGCCCCCCACAGATACGCAGTATTTT. Residues: CASSRYQLPPTDTQYF.

The genes are TRBV5-1 and TRBJ2-2; 7 bases map to TRBD2. Germline V gene data show CDR1 as SGHRS and CDR2 as YFSETQ. This CDR3 spans 14 amino acids. After removal of 4 bases from V and 1 base from J, the junction contained 1 base not matched to a gene. The CDR3 region is CASSPGGNTGELFF. In DNA, the CDR3 is TGCGCCAGCAGCCCGGGGGGGAACACCGGGGAGCTGTTTTTT.

In nucleotides, the CDR3 is TGCGCCAGCCGGGGGGCGTTGAACACCGGGGAGCTGTTTTTT. Translation: CASRGALNTGELFF. The J gene is TRBJ2-2, the V gene TRBV5-1; D perhaps matches TRBD2 (7 bases). The V end was cut by 7 bases, the J end by 1 base, with 11 bases between. The CDR3 has 14 amino acids. The germline CDR1 and CDR2 sequences are SGHRS and YFSETQ.

This clone was picked up one time. The chain uses TRBV23-1 and TRBJ1-6; D not resolved. TRBV23-1 is an open reading frame whose function is uncertain. This CDR3 is 14 amino acids long. V was clipped by 0 bases and J by 7 bases, with 7 bases between them. In DNA, the CDR3 is TGCGCCAGCAGTCAATCCTCTCAGAATTCACCCCTCCACTTT. It specifies CASSQSSQNSPLHF.

J is TRBJ2-6 and V is TRBV27; 12 bases are a match to TRBD2. The CDR3 extends over 17 amino acids. Trimming cost V 5 bases and J 0 bases; bases outside gene matches: 2. Germline V gene sequence: CDR1 MNHEY, CDR2 SMNVEV (reference sequence). The CDR3 coding sequence is TGTGCCAGCAGTGGACTAGCGGGGACCTCTGGGGCCAACGTCCTGACTTTC. This gives the protein CASSGLAGTSGANVLTF.

The rearrangement links TRBV24-1 to TRBJ2-5; 9 nucleotides agree with TRBD2. The CDR3 spans 17 residues. V lost 2 bases to trimming and J lost 0 bases; unmatched junction nucleotides: 6. CDR1 and CDR2 (germline): KGHDR, SFDVKD. The CDR3 here is CATSDSRGLANQETQYF. CDR3 coding DNA: TGTGCCACCAGTGATTCCCGGGGACTAGCTAACCAAGAGACCCAGTACTTC.

This chain uses TRBV27 with TRBJ1-4; maybe TRBD1 (6 bases). Germline V gives CDR1 MNHEY, CDR2 SMNVEV (reference sequence). The CDR3 is 15 amino acids. V dropped 5 bases and J dropped 7 bases, with 17 bases sitting between them. The CDR3 DNA reads as TGTGCCAGCAGTCCGCCGGGACACAAGCCTGAAAAACTGTTTTTT. Translating gives CASSPPGHKPEKLFF.

This clone was observed once. Here the CDR3 reads CASSPGLQWATGELFF. The CDR3 region has the DNA TGTGCCAGCAGCCCGGGACTCCAATGGGCCACCGGGGAGCTGTTTTTT. This rearrangement joins TRBV5-4 to TRBJ2-2; possible D gene TRBD2, 6 bases. The ends were cut back, 4 bases at V and 4 bases at J, with 17 bases in the middle. This CDR3 is built from 16 residues. The germline V gene has CDR1 SGHNT and CDR2 YYREEE (reference sequence).

This clone was seen only once. The rearrangement uses TRBV25-1 and TRBJ2-5, with 10 bases matching TRBD2. The CDR3 totals 17 residues. With V trimmed by 1 base and J by 5 bases, 10 bases remained unmatched. In germline, CDR1 is MGHDK, CDR2 SYGVNS. CDR3 nucleotides: TGTGCCAGCAGTGAATGGAAGCTAGCGGGAGTTCAGGAGACCCAGTACTTC. Residues: CASSEWKLAGVQETQYF.